Listed below are T cell receptor beta chains from one sample, sequenced in a study of blood T cell repertoires in COVID-19. Sequencing was performed with immunoSEQ multiplex PCR; in TCRdb, only in-frame clones are kept and a portion is missing. The data contain 200,000 to 300,000 clones, roughly 84% of them seen just once; the ten biggest clones take up around 4%. The sample consisted of peripheral blood. Every receptor here comes from a man aged 55-75 years with acute or convalescent COVID-19. Both conserved end residues are part of each CDR3. The D gene is left open where the match is weak. The size field is filled for only some rows; it gives once, few, many or a size class.

J	D	V	size	CDR3	DNA
TRBJ2-7	-	TRBV30	-	CAWNGLGYDEQYF	TGTGCCTGGAACGGACTCGGGTATGACGAGCAGTACTTC
TRBJ1-1	-	TRBV5-4	-	CASSLVGAYTEAFF	TGTGCCAGCAGCTTGGTAGGGGCGTACACTGAAGCTTTCTTT
TRBJ2-1	-	TRBV11-3	-	CASSLGGPGEQFF	TGTGCCAGCAGCTTAGGAGGCCCGGGGGAGCAGTTCTTC
TRBJ2-1	-	TRBV6-5	-	CASSHRVYNEQFF	TGTGCCAGCAGTCACAGAGTCTACAATGAGCAGTTCTTC
TRBJ2-3	TRBD2	TRBV11-2	-	CASSFAGGMADTQYF	TGTGCCAGCAGCTTTGCGGGGGGCATGGCAGATACGCAGTATTTT
TRBJ2-7	TRBD1	TRBV28	-	CASSWTGVNEQYF	TGTGCCAGCAGCTGGACAGGGGTAAACGAGCAGTACTTC
TRBJ2-3	TRBD2	TRBV19	-	CASKAGGGYTDTQYF	TGTGCCAGTAAGGCTGGCGGGGGATACACAGATACGCAGTATTTT
TRBJ1-1	-	TRBV28	-	CASRSGVNTEAFF	TGTGCCAGCAGGTCAGGGGTTAACACTGAAGCTTTCTTT
TRBJ1-1	TRBD1	TRBV19	-	CASSPRDRGFGFF	TGTGCCAGTAGTCCTCGGGACAGGGGATTTGGTTTCTTT
TRBJ1-1	TRBD1	TRBV4-1	-	CASRGFTGGRTINTEAFF	TGCGCCAGCAGGGGGTTTACAGGGGGCCGCACGATAAACACTGAAGCTTTCTTT
TRBJ2-1	-	TRBV3-1/TRBV3-2	-	CASSPMLSYNEQFF	TGTGCCAGCAGCCCTATGCTCTCCTACAATGAGCAGTTCTTC
TRBJ1-2	-	TRBV3-1/TRBV3-2	once	CASSQGRAYGYTF	TGTGCCAGCAGCCAAGGGAGGGCCTATGGCTACACCTTC
TRBJ2-2	TRBD1	TRBV24-1	once	CATGGRETGELFF	TGTGCCACAGGGGGCCGAGAAACCGGGGAGCTGTTTTTT
TRBJ2-3	-	TRBV5-4	-	CASSLDRGTDTQYF	TGTGCCAGCAGCTTGGACCGGGGCACAGATACGCAGTATTTT
TRBJ1-1	-	TRBV6-5	-	CASSPERGGPTEAFF	TGTGCCAGCAGTCCCGAGAGGGGGGGCCCCACTGAAGCTTTCTTT
TRBJ2-3	-	TRBV18	-	CASSPSDTQYF	TGTGCCAGCTCCCCGTCAGATACGCAGTATTTT
TRBJ2-5	-	TRBV5-1	-	CASSLFGGMGAQETQYF	TGCGCCAGCAGCTTGTTTGGAGGGATGGGCGCTCAAGAGACCCAGTACTTC
TRBJ1-4	TRBD1	TRBV29-1	-	CSVTTGTNEKLFF	TGCAGCGTCACGACAGGGACTAATGAAAAACTGTTTTTT
TRBJ2-7	TRBD1	TRBV7-2	-	CASSLSGVGQSSYEQYF	TGTGCCAGCAGCTTAAGTGGTGTGGGACAGTCGTCTTACGAGCAGTACTTC
TRBJ2-2	TRBD1	TRBV9	-	CASSGKGQGVNTGELFF	TGTGCCAGCAGCGGGAAGGGACAGGGGGTTAACACCGGGGAGCTGTTTTTT
TRBJ2-7	-	TRBV6-5	-	CASSSAYEQYF	TGTGCCAGCAGTTCAGCCTACGAGCAGTACTTC
TRBJ1-2	TRBD1	TRBV18	-	CASSYFGQDPNYGYTF	TGTGCCAGCTCATATTTCGGACAGGACCCTAACTATGGCTACACCTTC
TRBJ2-7	-	TRBV19	-	CASSSLSGVREQYF	TGTGCCAGTAGTAGCCTATCGGGAGTTAGGGAGCAGTACTTC
TRBJ1-3	TRBD1	TRBV9	-	CASSGYRGPRDSGNTIYF	TGTGCCAGCAGCGGATACAGGGGGCCTAGGGACTCTGGAAACACCATATATTTT
TRBJ1-5	-	TRBV6-2/TRBV6-3	-	CASSYSGRGTYSNQPQHF	TGTGCCAGCAGTTACTCGGGCAGGGGAACTTATAGCAATCAGCCCCAGCATTTT
TRBJ1-5	-	TRBV5-1	-	CASSLDRVGQPQHF	TGCGCCAGCAGCTTGGACAGGGTTGGTCAGCCCCAGCATTTT
TRBJ2-7	-	TRBV7-2	-	CASSPAGEQYF	TGTGCCAGCAGCCCGGCGGGCGAGCAGTACTTC
TRBJ1-3	-	TRBV3-1/TRBV3-2	-	CASSQERDLGVAGNTIYF	TGTGCCAGCAGCCAAGAACGGGACTTGGGGGTGGCTGGAAACACCATATATTTT
TRBJ1-1	-	TRBV6-5	-	CASSYSELPNTEAFF	TGTGCCAGCAGTTACTCAGAGTTACCGAACACTGAAGCTTTCTTT
TRBJ2-2	-	TRBV5-1	-	CASTPTSDSFTGELFF	TGCGCCAGCACCCCGACCTCAGACAGCTTCACCGGGGAGCTGTTTTTT
TRBJ2-3	-	TRBV12-1	-	CASSLRLAGGPGTDTQYF	TGTGCCAGCAGCTTGCGTCTAGCGGGAGGGCCGGGAACAGATACGCAGTATTTT
TRBJ1-3	TRBD1	TRBV7-9	-	CASSSTGGYGNTIYF	TGTGCCAGCAGCTCTACAGGGGGCTATGGAAACACCATATATTTT
TRBJ2-3	TRBD2	TRBV5-6	once	CASSLPLFAGGLTDTQYF	TGTGCCAGCAGCTTGCCCCTTTTTGCGGGGGGACTCACAGATACGCAGTATTTT
TRBJ1-1	-	TRBV3-1/TRBV3-2	few	CASSQGNRNTEAFF	TGTGCCAGCAGCCAAGGAAACAGGAACACTGAAGCTTTCTTT
TRBJ2-5	-	TRBV6-5	-	CASSYPGRQETQYF	TGTGCCAGCAGTTACCCCGGGCGACAGGAGACCCAGTACTTC
TRBJ2-3	-	TRBV30	-	CAWAVNTDTQYF	TGTGCCTGGGCGGTAAACACAGATACGCAGTATTTT
TRBJ2-1	TRBD2	TRBV19	-	CASSIPGLNNEQFF	TGTGCCAGTAGTATTCCGGGACTAAACAATGAGCAGTTCTTC
TRBJ2-5	-	TRBV11-2	-	CASSLLPPTGGETQYF	TGTGCCAGCAGCTTACTACCTCCGACTGGGGGGGAGACCCAGTACTTC
TRBJ2-3	TRBD2	TRBV5-1	-	CASSLAGITDTQYF	TGCGCCAGCAGTCTAGCGGGGATCACAGATACGCAGTATTTT
TRBJ2-7	TRBD2	TRBV7-3	-	CASSLAGGPLYEQYF	TGTGCCAGCAGCTTAGCGGGAGGGCCCCTCTACGAGCAGTACTTC
TRBJ2-5	-	TRBV3-1/TRBV3-2	-	CASSPLPGRGQETQYF	TGTGCCAGCAGCCCCCTTCCGGGCAGGGGACAAGAGACCCAGTACTTC
TRBJ1-5	TRBD1	TRBV10-3	-	CATTGEVRNQPQHF	TGTGCCACCACAGGGGAAGTTCGCAATCAGCCCCAGCATTTT
TRBJ1-4	-	TRBV5-1	few	CASSLSGGGEKLFF	TGCGCCAGCAGCTTGTCGGGGGGCGGAGAAAAACTGTTTTTT
TRBJ1-3	-	TRBV25-1	-	CASSELGLGWAGNTIYF	TGTGCCAGCAGTGAACTGGGACTCGGATGGGCTGGAAACACCATATATTTT
TRBJ1-2	TRBD1	TRBV5-1	once	CASSPRGSYGYTF	TGCGCCAGCAGCCCCAGGGGGTCCTATGGCTACACCTTC
TRBJ1-5	-	TRBV29-1	few	CSVEVGVGQPQHF	TGCAGCGTTGAAGTAGGGGTAGGTCAGCCCCAGCATTTT
TRBJ1-2	TRBD1	TRBV3-1/TRBV3-2	-	CASSRGTGLNYGYTF	TGTGCCAGCAGCCGAGGGACAGGGTTGAACTATGGCTACACCTTC
TRBJ2-1	-	TRBV11-2	-	CASSLDPGSGPYNEQFF	TGTGCCAGCAGCTTAGATCCAGGATCCGGCCCCTACAATGAGCAGTTCTTC
TRBJ1-2	TRBD1	TRBV5-4	-	CASSLSWTGNYGYTF	TGTGCCAGCAGCTTGTCCTGGACAGGGAACTATGGCTACACCTTC
TRBJ1-4	TRBD1	TRBV28	-	CASSFRQGQAEKLFF	TGTGCCAGCAGTTTCAGACAGGGTCAGGCTGAAAAACTGTTTTTT
TRBJ1-3	TRBD1	TRBV6-8	-	CASIRNRGAQTGNTIYF	TGTGCCAGCATCCGGAACAGGGGGGCGCAAACAGGAAACACCATATATTTT
TRBJ2-3	TRBD2	TRBV7-9	-	CASTPVASGVTSTDTQYF	TGTGCCAGCACTCCTGTGGCTAGCGGAGTCACTAGCACAGATACGCAGTATTTT
TRBJ1-2	-	TRBV18	-	CASSPGGGDGYTF	TGTGCCAGCTCACCCGGGGGGGGCGACGGCTACACCTTC